These 5 T cell receptor beta chains were sequenced from one sample in a study of CD8 T cells in Susac syndrome. It was with random hexamers that roughly 0.5 to 1 ug RNA was reverse transcribed. TCRdb processed the immunoSEQ multiplex PCR reads anew with MiXCR; each CDR3 protein has one entry. The sample holds about 130,000 distinct CDR3 sequences, 85% to 95% seen once. The sample taken for sequencing was CD8+ T cells from PBMCs. These TCRs come from a human donor with Susac syndrome.

The V gene is TRBV6-5, the J gene TRBJ2-3, with a weak D call TRBD2 (5 bases). The germline V gene encodes CDR1 MNHEY and CDR2 SVGAGI. The CDR3 covers 15 residues. The V and J ends lost 6 bases and 2 bases respectively, with 15 bases between them. In nucleotides, the CDR3 is TGTGCCAGCAGCCCGGGATCCTTCGTCACAGATACGCAGTATTTT. As protein: CASSPGSFVTDTQYF.

This chain connects TRBV29-1 to TRBJ1-1, with D hard to call. Germline V gives CDR1 SQVTM, CDR2 ANQGSEA. The CDR3 is 11 amino acids. V lost 5 bases and J lost 5, with 9 bases in between. Here the CDR3 reads CSVRPGTEAFF. The CDR3 coding sequence is TGCAGCGTTCGGCCCGGTACTGAAGCTTTCTTT.

The chain joins TRBV9 to TRBJ2-1; TRBD2 is a possible D gene (5 bases). CDR1 and CDR2 from the germline V gene are SGDLS and YYNGEE. This CDR3 region has 16 residues. V lost 0 bases and J lost 1, with 11 bases in between. The chain's CDR3 is CASSVARESSYNEQFF. The CDR3 DNA reads TGTGCCAGCAGCGTAGCTCGGGAATCTTCCTACAATGAGCAGTTCTTC. The whole variable domain, filled in from reference TRBV9 and TRBJ2-1, reads DSGVTQTPKHLITATGQRVTLRCSPRSGDLSVYWYQQSLDQGLQFLIQYYNGEERAKGNILERFSAQQFPDLHSELNLSSLELGDSALYFCASSVARESSYNEQFFGPGTRLTVL.

The chain links TRBV27 to TRBJ1-4; D is perhaps TRBD1 (5 bases). The CDR3 length is 14 residues. Germline values: CDR1 MNHEY, CDR2 SMNVEV (reference sequence). Trimming removed 5 bases from V and 8 bases from J, with 15 bases in between. The CDR3 sequence is CASSMTVVSEKLFF. For the CDR3, the DNA is TGTGCCAGCAGTATGACAGTTGTAAGCGAAAAACTGTTTTTT.

The rearrangement joins TRBV7-8 to TRBJ1-1; D is perhaps TRBD1 (5 bases). With 5 bases removed from V and 3 bases from J, the gap between germline ends came to 16 bases. Germline V gene lookup returns CDR1 SGHVS and CDR2 FQNEAQ. The CDR3 runs to 15 residues. The CDR3 sequence: CASSGYSRGDTEAFF. CDR3 DNA: TGTGCCAGCAGCGGTTACAGTAGAGGGGACACTGAAGCTTTCTTT.